The source of this TCR beta chain is a study of type 1 regulatory T cells (dated by TCRdb to 2020 to 2023). Background on the whole study: An in vitro protocol by which a Tr1-enriched, alloantigen-specific CD4 T cell product named T-allo10 was generated was characterized in the study. T-allo10 was being evaluated clinically in patients with hematological malignancies who were receiving allogeneic hematopoietic stem cell transplantation.

Unmatched junction bases come to 1, with V trimmed by 2 bases and J by 5 bases. From the germline V gene, CDR1 is SGHTA and CDR2 is FQGNSA. Measured from the cysteine to the phenylalanine, the CDR3 is 13 residues long. Of all the DNA, just the CDR3 is kept, 39 bases in frame from base 1. The instrument given in TCRdb is Illumina MiSeq. The public reads were reanalyzed by TCRdb: fastp trimming at Q25, MiXCR alignment, in-frame beta chains only. Each CDR3 protein gets just one entry, which takes the most common genes and DNA from the rows behind it. This sample is represented by some 90,000 distinct CDR3 sequences; about 28% of them were singletons. The leading ten clones occupy roughly 2.2% of the sample. This clonotype has at least ten counts. Its antigen specificity is not known. Base qualities are not at hand, and no much larger clone is one base apart.

Recombination joined TRBV7-2 with TRBJ2-3; 7 central bases correspond to TRBD2. Sequenced input: CD4+ T cells, either the whole sample or a sorted fraction (not recorded which). The origin of this receptor is a human donor in good health. CDR3 region: CASSLSGGDTQYF. The nucleotide sequence reads as follows: TGTGCCAGCAGCTTATCGGGAGGAGATACGCAGTATTTT.